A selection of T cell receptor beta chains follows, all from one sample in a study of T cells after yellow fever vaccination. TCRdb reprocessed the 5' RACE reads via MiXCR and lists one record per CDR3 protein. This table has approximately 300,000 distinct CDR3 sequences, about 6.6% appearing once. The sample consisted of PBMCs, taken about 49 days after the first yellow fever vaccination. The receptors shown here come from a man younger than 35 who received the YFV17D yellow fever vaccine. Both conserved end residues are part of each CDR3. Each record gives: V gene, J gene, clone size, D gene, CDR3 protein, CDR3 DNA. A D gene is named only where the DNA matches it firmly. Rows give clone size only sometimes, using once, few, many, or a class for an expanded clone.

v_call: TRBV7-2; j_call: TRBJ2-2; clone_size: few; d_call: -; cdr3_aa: CASSPAARGDTGELFF; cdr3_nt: TGTGCCAGCAGCCCCGCGGCCAGGGGAGACACCGGGGAGCTGTTTTTT
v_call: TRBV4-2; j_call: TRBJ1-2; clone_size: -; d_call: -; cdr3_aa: CASSQGTLGYGYTF; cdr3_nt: TGTGCCAGCAGCCAAGGGACTCTGGGATATGGCTACACCTTC
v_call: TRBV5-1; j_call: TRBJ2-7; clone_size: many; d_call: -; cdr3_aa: CASSLAPDYEQYF; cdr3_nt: TGCGCCAGCAGCTTGGCGCCAGACTACGAGCAGTACTTC
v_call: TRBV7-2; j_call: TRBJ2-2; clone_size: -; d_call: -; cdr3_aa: CASSLESGGELFF; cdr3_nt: TGTGCCAGCAGCTTAGAGTCGGGCGGGGAGCTGTTTTTT
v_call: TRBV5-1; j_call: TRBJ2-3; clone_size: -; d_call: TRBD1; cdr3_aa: CASSLEVQGAMGTDTQYF; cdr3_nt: TGCGCCAGCAGCTTGGAGGTTCAGGGGGCGATGGGCACAGATACGCAGTATTTT
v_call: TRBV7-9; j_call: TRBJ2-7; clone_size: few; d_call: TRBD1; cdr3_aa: CASSIRDRYEQYF; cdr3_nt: TGTGCCAGCAGCATAAGGGACAGGTATGAGCAGTACTTC
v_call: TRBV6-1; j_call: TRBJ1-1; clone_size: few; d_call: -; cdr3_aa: CASRPQGQDTEAFF; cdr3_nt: TGTGCCAGCAGGCCACAGGGTCAGGACACTGAAGCTTTCTTT
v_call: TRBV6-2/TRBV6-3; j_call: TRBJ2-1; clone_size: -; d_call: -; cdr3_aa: CASSYRAGSSYNEQFF; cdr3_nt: TGTGCCAGCAGTTACCGAGCGGGCAGCTCCTACAATGAGCAGTTCTTC
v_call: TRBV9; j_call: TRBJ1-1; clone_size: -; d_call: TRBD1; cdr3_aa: CASSPRTGSTEAFF; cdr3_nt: TGTGCCAGCAGCCCCCGGACAGGGAGTACTGAAGCTTTCTTT
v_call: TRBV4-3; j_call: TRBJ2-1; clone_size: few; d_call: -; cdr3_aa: CASSRGAVARAYNEQFF; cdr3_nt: TGCGCCAGCAGCCGGGGAGCTGTTGCTAGGGCCTACAATGAGCAGTTCTTC
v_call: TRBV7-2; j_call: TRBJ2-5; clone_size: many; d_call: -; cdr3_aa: CASSLTGTEETQYF; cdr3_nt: TGTGCCAGCAGCCTAACCGGGACGGAAGAGACCCAGTACTTC
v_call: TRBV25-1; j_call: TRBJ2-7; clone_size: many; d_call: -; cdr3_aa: CASSETEGPNSYEQYF; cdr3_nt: TGTGCCAGCAGTGAGACGGAGGGGCCGAACTCCTACGAGCAGTACTTC
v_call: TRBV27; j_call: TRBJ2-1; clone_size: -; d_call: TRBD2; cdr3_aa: CASSPGGVNEQFF; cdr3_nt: TGTGCCAGCAGCCCCGGGGGGGTCAATGAGCAGTTCTTC
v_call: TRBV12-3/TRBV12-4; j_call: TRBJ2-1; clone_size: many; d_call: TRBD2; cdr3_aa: CASRNPGLAGGRVEQFF; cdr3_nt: TGTGCCAGCAGAAATCCGGGACTAGCGGGGGGGCGGGTTGAGCAGTTCTTC
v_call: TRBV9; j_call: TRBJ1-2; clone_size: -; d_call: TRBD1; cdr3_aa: CASSARGLYYGYTF; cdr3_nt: TGTGCCAGCAGCGCCAGGGGGCTTTACTATGGCTACACCTTC
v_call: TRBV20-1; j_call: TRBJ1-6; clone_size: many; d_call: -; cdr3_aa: CSARTAGDSPLHF; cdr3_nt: TGCAGTGCTAGAACGGCAGGGGATTCACCCCTCCACTTT